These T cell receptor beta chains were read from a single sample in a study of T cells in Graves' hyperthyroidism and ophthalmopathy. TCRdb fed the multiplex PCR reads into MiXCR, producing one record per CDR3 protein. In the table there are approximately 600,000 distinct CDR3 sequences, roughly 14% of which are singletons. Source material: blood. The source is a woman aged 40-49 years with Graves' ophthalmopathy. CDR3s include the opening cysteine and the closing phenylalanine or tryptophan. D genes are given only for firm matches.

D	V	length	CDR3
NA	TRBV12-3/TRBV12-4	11	CASSFGSRYTF
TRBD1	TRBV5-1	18	CASSFRDPGQGMNTEAFF
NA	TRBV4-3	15	CASSQDWDGNYKQYF
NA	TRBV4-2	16	CASSQEGNDGNQPQHF
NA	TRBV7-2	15	CASSLGASEGETQYF
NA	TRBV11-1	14	CASSLVSSVTEAFF
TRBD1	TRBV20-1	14	CSAKTGIAQNIQYF
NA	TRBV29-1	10	CSALDREAFF
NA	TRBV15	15	CATSGGRSPNQPQHF
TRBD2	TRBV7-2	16	CASSLNRAGGQETQYF
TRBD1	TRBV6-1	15	CASSEAEGTEAEAFF
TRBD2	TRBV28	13	CASSWGGSETQYF
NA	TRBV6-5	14	CASSYRPESYEQYF
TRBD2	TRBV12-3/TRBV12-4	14	CASRLAGVTGELFF
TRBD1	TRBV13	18	CASSPHGTVIPGANVLTF
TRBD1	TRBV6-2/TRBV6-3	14	CASSYGGQSYEQYF
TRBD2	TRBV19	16	CASSIDLASGAYEQYF
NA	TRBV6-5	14	CASSYQGYNQPQHF
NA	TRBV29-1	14	CSVEGADFNYGYTF
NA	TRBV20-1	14	CSAREDGTSYEQYF
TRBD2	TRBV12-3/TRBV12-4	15	CASSLSTSGYYEQYF
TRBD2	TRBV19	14	CASRVAGAKNIQYF
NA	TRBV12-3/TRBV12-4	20	CASSFSLGWELNRDQETQYF
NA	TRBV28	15	CASSLSGPMNTEAFF
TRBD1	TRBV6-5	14	CASSYSGTGVEAFF
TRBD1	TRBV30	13	CAWKRDRFTEAFF
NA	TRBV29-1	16	CSVEVLASATSYEQYF
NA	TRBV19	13	CASSPLPTGELFF
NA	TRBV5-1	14	CASSLGLGTYGYTF
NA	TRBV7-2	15	CASSPRSSEDTEAFF
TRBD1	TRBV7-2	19	CASSVRDRGREARLYEQYF
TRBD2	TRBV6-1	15	CASKLAGLNTGELFF
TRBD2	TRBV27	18	CASKASGSLGGLGYEQYF
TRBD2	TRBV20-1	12	CSASTSVYEQYF
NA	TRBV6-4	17	CASSPRGTLSGANVLTF
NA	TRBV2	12	CASSGTSYEQYF
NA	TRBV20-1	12	CSAWDRDQPQHF
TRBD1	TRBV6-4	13	CASIGTGNYEQYF
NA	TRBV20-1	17	CSARDYKLVGALGEQYF
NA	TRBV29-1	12	CSAEGADDEQYF
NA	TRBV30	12	CAWTGSGNTIYF
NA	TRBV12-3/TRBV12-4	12	CASSPLTYGYTF
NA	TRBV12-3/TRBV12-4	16	CASTPANREMNTEAFF
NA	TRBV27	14	CASQTDSYNSPLHF
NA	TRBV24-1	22	CATSDSLTGTGHPSGRSETQYF
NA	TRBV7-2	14	CASSLVGLSDTQYF